The rows below give T cell receptor beta chains drawn from one sample of a study of blood T cell repertoires in COVID-19. Clones were read by immunoSEQ multiplex PCR, and TCRdb kept only the in-frame ones, dropping some. The sample lists 210,000 or so clones; over 75% were seen once. Source material: peripheral blood. Source of these receptors: a man in his forties with active or convalescent COVID-19. The CDR3 runs from the conserved cysteine through the conserved F or W. A D gene is named only where the DNA matches it firmly. Only some rows state a clone size, as once, few, many or a class for expanded clones.

j_gene: TRBJ2-7; abundance: NA; v_gene: TRBV6-5; d_gene: TRBD1; CDR3nt: TGTGCCAGCAGTTACGTTCTAGGGGGCGGTTACGAGCAGTACTTC; CDR3aa: CASSYVLGGGYEQYF
j_gene: TRBJ2-7; abundance: once; v_gene: TRBV14; d_gene: NA; CDR3nt: TGTGCCAGCAGCCAGGCTAATGCGGGCGAGCAGTACTTC; CDR3aa: CASSQANAGEQYF
j_gene: TRBJ1-1; abundance: NA; v_gene: TRBV2; d_gene: NA; CDR3nt: TGTGCCAGCAGTGAATCGGGAGATTGGACTGAAGCTTTCTTT; CDR3aa: CASSESGDWTEAFF
j_gene: TRBJ1-4; abundance: NA; v_gene: TRBV28; d_gene: NA; CDR3nt: TGTGCCAGCAGTTTAAGTCGGAAGGGTGGGGGCGAAAAACTGTTTTTT; CDR3aa: CASSLSRKGGGEKLFF
j_gene: TRBJ2-7; abundance: NA; v_gene: TRBV6-5; d_gene: TRBD2; CDR3nt: TGTGCCAGCAGGAATAGCGGGAGGGGTTACGAGCAGTACTTC; CDR3aa: CASRNSGRGYEQYF
j_gene: TRBJ2-3; abundance: NA; v_gene: TRBV4-1; d_gene: TRBD1; CDR3nt: TGCGCCAGCAGCCAAGCGGGACAGGGACCAGATACGCAGTATTTT; CDR3aa: CASSQAGQGPDTQYF
j_gene: TRBJ2-2; abundance: NA; v_gene: TRBV19; d_gene: TRBD1; CDR3nt: TGTGCCAGTACCCTGACAGGGGCCGGGGAGCTGTTTTTT; CDR3aa: CASTLTGAGELFF
j_gene: TRBJ2-3; abundance: NA; v_gene: TRBV5-1; d_gene: NA; CDR3nt: TGCGCCAGCAGCTCAGGAACAGGGTCAGATACGCAGTATTTT; CDR3aa: CASSSGTGSDTQYF
j_gene: TRBJ1-2; abundance: NA; v_gene: TRBV29-1; d_gene: TRBD1; CDR3nt: TGCAGCGCTCAAGGGACAGAACGAAACTATGGCTACACCTTC; CDR3aa: CSAQGTERNYGYTF
j_gene: TRBJ1-2; abundance: NA; v_gene: TRBV13; d_gene: TRBD1; CDR3nt: TGTGCCAGCAGCCTCGGGACAGTTGACTATGGCTACACCTTC; CDR3aa: CASSLGTVDYGYTF
j_gene: TRBJ1-4; abundance: NA; v_gene: TRBV7-9; d_gene: TRBD1; CDR3nt: TGTGCCAGCAGTTGGACAGGGCTTGAAAAACTGTTTTTT; CDR3aa: CASSWTGLEKLFF
j_gene: TRBJ1-5; abundance: NA; v_gene: TRBV7-9; d_gene: NA; CDR3nt: TGTGCCAGCAGCTTTGGGGAGGAACAGCCCCAGCATTTT; CDR3aa: CASSFGEEQPQHF
j_gene: TRBJ1-2; abundance: once; v_gene: TRBV27; d_gene: NA; CDR3nt: TGTGCCAGCAGTTTCAGTGGACAGAGCTATGGCTACACCTTC; CDR3aa: CASSFSGQSYGYTF
j_gene: TRBJ1-2; abundance: NA; v_gene: TRBV2; d_gene: NA; CDR3nt: TGTGCCAGTCAAGCATCCGGGGTGTCATTCCAAGGCTACACCTTC; CDR3aa: CASQASGVSFQGYTF
j_gene: TRBJ1-1; abundance: NA; v_gene: TRBV28; d_gene: TRBD1; CDR3nt: TGTGCCAGCAGTTCCGCGGGACAGGTTAACACTGAAGCTTTCTTT; CDR3aa: CASSSAGQVNTEAFF
j_gene: TRBJ1-1; abundance: NA; v_gene: TRBV19; d_gene: NA; CDR3nt: TGTGCCAGTAGTATAGGGGGAGGATACACTGAAGCTTTCTTT; CDR3aa: CASSIGGGYTEAFF
j_gene: TRBJ1-2; abundance: NA; v_gene: TRBV27; d_gene: TRBD1; CDR3nt: TGTGCCAGCAGTCCCGGGGACAGACCTAACTATGGCTACACCTTC; CDR3aa: CASSPGDRPNYGYTF
j_gene: TRBJ2-1; abundance: NA; v_gene: TRBV7-9; d_gene: TRBD1; CDR3nt: TGTGCCAGCAGCTTAGGGACAGGACAGCAGTTCTTC; CDR3aa: CASSLGTGQQFF
j_gene: TRBJ1-3; abundance: NA; v_gene: TRBV4-2; d_gene: TRBD1; CDR3nt: TGTGCCAGCAGCCGGGGAGACAGGGGGCCCCACTCTCTCTCTGGAAACACCATATATTTT; CDR3aa: CASSRGDRGPHSLSGNTIYF
j_gene: TRBJ2-5; abundance: NA; v_gene: TRBV5-1; d_gene: NA; CDR3nt: TGCGCCAGCAGCTTGGTTCTCTCGGGGGTCGGAGGGACCCAGTACTTC; CDR3aa: CASSLVLSGVGGTQYF
j_gene: TRBJ1-4; abundance: NA; v_gene: TRBV5-6; d_gene: TRBD1; CDR3nt: TGTGCCAGCAGCTCTGAAGGGGACAGGGGCCCTACAACTAATGAAAAACTGTTTTTT; CDR3aa: CASSSEGDRGPTTNEKLFF
j_gene: TRBJ1-1; abundance: NA; v_gene: TRBV5-4; d_gene: TRBD1; CDR3nt: TGTGCCAGCAGCCCCCCCCCGGGACAGGGTTCGAACACTGAAGCTTTCTTT; CDR3aa: CASSPPPGQGSNTEAFF
j_gene: TRBJ2-6; abundance: NA; v_gene: TRBV6-6; d_gene: NA; CDR3nt: TGTGCCAGCAGTCCCGGGCCCCGAGGGGGAGGGGCCAACGTCCTGACTTTC; CDR3aa: CASSPGPRGGGANVLTF
j_gene: TRBJ2-7; abundance: once; v_gene: TRBV19; d_gene: TRBD1; CDR3nt: TGTGCCAGTACCCCGGGGCAGGGGGAAATCTCCTACGAGCAGTACTTC; CDR3aa: CASTPGQGEISYEQYF
j_gene: TRBJ2-2; abundance: NA; v_gene: TRBV20-1; d_gene: NA; CDR3nt: TGCAGTGCTAGTTCGAGCTACACCGGGGAGCTGTTTTTT; CDR3aa: CSASSSYTGELFF
j_gene: TRBJ1-6; abundance: few; v_gene: TRBV30; d_gene: NA; CDR3nt: TGTGCCTGGAGTGGTCGCGTAGCCTATAATTCACCCCTCCACTTT; CDR3aa: CAWSGRVAYNSPLHF
j_gene: TRBJ1-2; abundance: NA; v_gene: TRBV29-1; d_gene: NA; CDR3nt: TGCAGCGTGACCAATCTACAGGGTACCTATGGCTACACCTTC; CDR3aa: CSVTNLQGTYGYTF
j_gene: TRBJ1-2; abundance: NA; v_gene: TRBV28; d_gene: NA; CDR3nt: TGTGCCAGCAGTTTCGTGGCGGGGGACTATGGCTACACCTTC; CDR3aa: CASSFVAGDYGYTF
j_gene: TRBJ1-5; abundance: NA; v_gene: TRBV7-9; d_gene: TRBD1; CDR3nt: TGTGCCAGCAGAGAGGGACAGGGGGAGAATCAGCCCCAGCATTTT; CDR3aa: CASREGQGENQPQHF
j_gene: TRBJ1-5; abundance: NA; v_gene: TRBV15; d_gene: NA; CDR3nt: TGTGCCACCAGCAGGTCGGGACTCAGCAATCAGCCCCAGCATTTT; CDR3aa: CATSRSGLSNQPQHF
j_gene: TRBJ1-5; abundance: NA; v_gene: TRBV7-9; d_gene: NA; CDR3nt: TGTGCCAGCAGCTTAGGTACGAGGAGCAATCAGCCCCAGCATTTT; CDR3aa: CASSLGTRSNQPQHF
j_gene: TRBJ1-2; abundance: NA; v_gene: TRBV19; d_gene: NA; CDR3nt: TGTGCCAGTAATCACAGGGAGTTGGGTGGCTACACCTTC; CDR3aa: CASNHRELGGYTF
j_gene: TRBJ2-1; abundance: NA; v_gene: TRBV6-5; d_gene: TRBD2; CDR3nt: TGTGCCAGCAGGATAGCGGGAGGGTATGAGCAGTTCTTC; CDR3aa: CASRIAGGYEQFF
j_gene: TRBJ2-3; abundance: NA; v_gene: TRBV25-1; d_gene: TRBD1; CDR3nt: TGTGCCAGCAGTGACCTCGGACAGGGGGAGTCAGATACGCAGTATTTT; CDR3aa: CASSDLGQGESDTQYF
j_gene: TRBJ2-5; abundance: NA; v_gene: TRBV27; d_gene: NA; CDR3nt: TGTGCCAGCAGCTATGGACAGGGAAGTAGCGGGCCTCAAGAGACCCAGTACTTC; CDR3aa: CASSYGQGSSGPQETQYF
j_gene: TRBJ1-1; abundance: NA; v_gene: TRBV6-6; d_gene: TRBD1; CDR3nt: TGTGCCAGCAGTCCCTCCAGGGGGACTGAAGCTTTCTTT; CDR3aa: CASSPSRGTEAFF
j_gene: TRBJ2-3; abundance: NA; v_gene: TRBV27; d_gene: NA; CDR3nt: TGTGCCAGCAGTTTAAGGGGCGGACGTGGCACAGATACGCAGTATTTT; CDR3aa: CASSLRGGRGTDTQYF
j_gene: TRBJ2-2; abundance: once; v_gene: TRBV2; d_gene: TRBD2; CDR3nt: TGTGCCAGACGACTAGCGGGACTCACCGGGGAGCTGTTTTTT; CDR3aa: CARRLAGLTGELFF
j_gene: TRBJ2-5; abundance: NA; v_gene: TRBV27; d_gene: TRBD2; CDR3nt: TGTGCCAGCTGTTTAGTCGCGACGGGGGGGCCAGGGACCCAGTACTTC; CDR3aa: CASCLVATGGPGTQYF
j_gene: TRBJ1-2; abundance: NA; v_gene: TRBV11-2; d_gene: TRBD1; CDR3nt: TGTGCCAGCAGCTCCGGACAGGGACGGTTCTCCTATGGCTACACCTTC; CDR3aa: CASSSGQGRFSYGYTF
j_gene: TRBJ1-1; abundance: NA; v_gene: TRBV9; d_gene: NA; CDR3nt: TGTGCCAGCAGCACAAACACGGGGGGTGAAGCTTTCTTT; CDR3aa: CASSTNTGGEAFF
j_gene: TRBJ1-6; abundance: NA; v_gene: TRBV11-3; d_gene: NA; CDR3nt: TGTGCCAGCAGCTTCGTGACAGGATCACCCCTCCACTTT; CDR3aa: CASSFVTGSPLHF
j_gene: TRBJ1-3; abundance: NA; v_gene: TRBV2; d_gene: TRBD1; CDR3nt: TGTGCCAGCAGTTTCAAACAGGGGGAACTCTCAAACACCATATATTTT; CDR3aa: CASSFKQGELSNTIYF